These 28 T cell receptor beta chains came from one sample sequenced in a study of CD8 T cells in ankylosing spondylitis. TCRdb fed the 5' RACE reads into MiXCR, producing one record per CDR3 protein. This table has roughly 120,000 distinct CDR3 sequences, roughly an eighth appearing once. Source material: blood, either unsorted or a sorted T cell fraction (not recorded which). The receptors here all came from a female donor with ankylosing spondylitis or in good health (not recorded which).

There are many counts of this clonotype. This chain's CDR3 is CSADGLAGVDEQFF. The CDR3 nucleotides read TGCAGCGCTGATGGTCTAGCGGGAGTGGATGAGCAGTTCTTC. The chain employs TRBV29-1 and TRBJ2-1; 10 bases are shared with TRBD2. CDR3 length equals 14 residues. V was pared by 7 bases and J by 8 bases, with 11 bases of the junction left unmatched. CDR1 is SQVTM and CDR2 is ANQGSEA in the germline V gene.

This chain connects TRBV7-9 to TRBJ2-3; unclear D gene. The length of the CDR3 is 14 residues. Between the trimmed V and J ends, which lost 6 bases and 4 bases, there was a span of 14 bases. The germline V gene has CDR1 SEHNR and CDR2 FQNEAQ (reference sequence). CDR3: CASRLMAPADTQYF. The DNA for the CDR3 is TGTGCCAGCAGATTAATGGCCCCCGCAGATACGCAGTATTTT.

This clonotype has more than one count but fewer than ten. The chain combines TRBV7-2 with TRBJ2-2; weak D call: TRBD1 (6 bases). CDR1 is SGHTA and CDR2 is FQGNSA in the germline V gene. V lost 7 bases and J 6 bases, leaving 12 bases between the germline ends. This CDR3 spans 13 amino acids. The CDR3 sequence: CASTRQDPGELFF. Here the CDR3 DNA reads TGTGCCAGCACGAGACAGGACCCCGGGGAGCTGTTTTTT.

In this sample, this clonotype turned up a few times. The rearrangement joins TRBV15 to TRBJ2-1; 11 nucleotides agree with TRBD2. Germline V gene lookup returns CDR1 LNHNV and CDR2 YYDKDF (reference sequence). The CDR3 is 15 residues long. With V trimmed by 3 bases and J by 7 bases, 5 bases remained unmatched. The chain's CDR3 is CATSSIAGGLNEQFF. The CDR3 DNA sequence: TGTGCCACCAGCAGTATAGCGGGGGGGCTTAATGAGCAGTTCTTC.

This chain links TRBV28 with TRBJ2-4, with D possibly TRBD2 on 5 matching bases. This CDR3 has 14 residues. Trimming took off 7 bases at V and 5 bases at J, with 15 bases between the two ends. Germline CDR1 and CDR2: MDHEN and SYDVKM. The CDR3 loop reads CASNSVGGENIQYF. The CDR3 DNA sequence: TGTGCCAGCAACTCGGTCGGAGGTGAAAACATTCAGTACTTC.

J is TRBJ2-7 and V is TRBV12-2; whether TRBD2, the table's D call, matches the DNA was not checked. TRBV12-2 is a pseudogene segment. The CDR3 length is 17 residues. The CDR3 DNA reads TGTGCAAGTCGAAGACCGAGGGGGGGAAGGGGCCCTGGCGAGCAGTACTTC. Encoded protein: CASRRPRGGRGPGEQYF.

The chain carries TRBV20-1 and TRBJ2-5, with 9 bases identical to TRBD2. V shed 2 bases, J shed 5 bases, and the junction held 9 bases outside the gene matches. Per the germline V gene, CDR1 is DFQATT and CDR2 is SNEGSKA (reference sequence). The CDR3 extends over 15 amino acids. The CDR3 loop reads CSARSFSGRYETQYF. DNA for the CDR3: TGCAGTGCTAGATCCTTTAGCGGGAGATATGAGACCCAGTACTTC.

The V gene is TRBV18, the J gene TRBJ2-5; D remains unclear. The V gene's germline CDR1 is KGHSH and CDR2 LQKENI. The CDR3 has 14 amino acids. V was shortened by 0 bases and J by 5 bases, with 10 bases between the two germline ends. The CDR3 region has the DNA TGTGCCAGCTCACCACCGGAAAGTCGGGAGACCCAGTACTTC. Amino acid sequence: CASSPPESRETQYF.

The rearrangement joins TRBV18 to TRBJ1-3, with D perhaps matching TRBD1 (6 bases). This CDR3 spans 15 amino acids. V lost 2 bases, J lost 3 bases, and 11 bases lay in between. Germline loops: CDR1 KGHSH, CDR2 LQKENI. This CDR3 is CASSPGHRVGNTIYF. Written as DNA, the CDR3 is TGTGCCAGCTCACCAGGTCACAGGGTTGGAAACACCATATATTTT.

This clonotype was detected many times. This chain connects TRBV9 to TRBJ2-3; 7 nucleotides align to TRBD2. Germline CDR1 and CDR2: SGDLS and YYNGEE. CDR3 length: 15 amino acids. Unmatched junction bases numbered 8, after V lost 7 bases and J lost 0 bases. The CDR3 reads CASCSGDLSTDTQYF. The CDR3 nucleotides are TGTGCCAGCTGCAGCGGGGACCTCAGCACAGATACGCAGTATTTT.

The chain joins TRBV12-3 or TRBV12-4 to TRBJ2-3; TRBD1 might be the D (6 bases). The CDR3 has 12 amino acids. The germline V and J ends were trimmed by 3 bases and 13 bases, with 14 bases remaining between them. The CDR3 loop reads CASSFIQGREYF. The CDR3, as DNA: TGTGCCAGCAGTTTTATTCAGGGGCGGGAGTATTTT.

The CDR3 nucleotides read TGCGCCAGCAGTGAGTCGAGCGGGTGGTCCTACAATGAGCAGTTCTTC. Translated: CASSESSGWSYNEQFF. V is TRBV10-1 and J is TRBJ2-1; D might be TRBD2 (6 bases). V shed 0 bases and J shed 1 base, with 10 bases lying between them. In germline, CDR1 is WNHNN, CDR2 SYGVQD (reference sequence). CDR3 length: 16 residues.

This clonotype was seen more than once but under ten times. V and J are TRBV20-1 and TRBJ2-5; 7 bases agree with TRBD2. CDR1 DFQATT and CDR2 SNEGSKA come from the germline V gene (reference sequence). The CDR3 sequence is 13 residues long. The V segment lost 2 bases and the J segment 3 bases; nucleotides outside the gene matches: 3. The CDR3 protein is CSARTSAKETQYF. Here the CDR3 DNA reads TGCAGTGCTAGAACTAGCGCGAAAGAGACCCAGTACTTC.

Comments on this clonotype: The junction shows a germline mismatch at one end, possibly a read error. The V gene is TRBV5-1, the J gene TRBJ2-2; D perhaps matches TRBD2 (5 bases). The CDR3 covers 14 residues. CDR1 is SGHRS, CDR2 YFSETQ, per germline. The chain's CDR3 is CASSRERNAGELFF. In nucleotides, the CDR3 is TGCGCCAGCAGCAGGGAGCGGAACGCCGGGGAGCTGTTTTTT.

This clonotype was observed at least ten times. This chain joins TRBV5-1 and TRBJ2-2; D remains ambiguous. V was clipped by 0 bases and J by 0 bases, with 9 bases between them. The germline gives CDR1 SGHRS, CDR2 YFSETQ. CDR3 length equals 16 residues. CDR3 coding DNA: TGCGCCAGCAGCTTGGATGTGGGCGCGAACACCGGGGAGCTGTTTTTT. Its translation: CASSLDVGANTGELFF.

The sample holds a few counts of this clonotype. The rearrangement joins TRBV3-1 to TRBJ1-4; tentatively, D is TRBD1 (5 bases). Germline V CDR1 and CDR2: LGHDT, YNNKEL (reference sequence). This CDR3 comprises 15 residues. V was cut by 4 bases and J by 0 bases, with 9 bases left in between. CDR3 DNA: TGTGCCAGCAGCCTTTTACAGGCAACTAATGAAAAACTGTTTTTT. This codes for CASSLLQATNEKLFF. The full variable domain, with the rest looked up from reference TRBV3-1 and TRBJ1-4, is DTAVSQTPKYLVTQMGNDKSIKCEQNLGHDTMYWYKQDSKKFLKIMFSYNNKELIINETVPNRFSPKSPDKAHLNLHINSLELGDSAVYFCASSLLQATNEKLFFGSGTQLSVL.

This clonotype was observed many times. V gene TRBV6-5 combines with J gene TRBJ2-7; maybe TRBD1 (5 bases). Trimming cost V 2 bases and J 5 bases, with 19 bases left between them. The CDR3 has 16 residues. Germline values: CDR1 MNHEY, CDR2 SVGAGI. The CDR3 nucleotides read TGTGCCAGCAGTTACCTTGGGGCAGGGTCTCATCACGAGCAGTACTTC. Encoded protein: CASSYLGAGSHHEQYF.

This clonotype was picked up many times. The chain employs TRBV29-1 and TRBJ2-3; D perhaps matches TRBD2 (7 bases). Germline values: CDR1 SQVTM, CDR2 ANQGSEA. V was pared by 7 bases and J by 0 bases, with 20 bases between. The CDR3 is 16 residues long. CDR3 DNA sequence: TGCAGCGCAGCGTGGGTCGCGGGGGCCAGCACAGATACGCAGTATTTT. Translation gives CSAAWVAGASTDTQYF.

On this clonotype itself: The conserved phenylalanine or tryptophan normally closing the CDR3 is absent here, so this likely arose from a read error. The J gene is TRBJ2-1, the V gene TRBV5-1, with D possibly TRBD2 on 6 matching bases. In germline, CDR1 is SGHRS, CDR2 YFSETQ. The V and J ends lost 4 bases and 8 bases respectively, with 13 bases between them. This CDR3 spans 13 amino acids. The DNA of the CDR3 is TGCGCCAGCAGCGCCGGGACTTTCGATGAGCAGTTCTTA. Translating gives CASSAGTFDEQFL.

This clonotype was recorded at least ten times. This chain connects TRBV5-1 to TRBJ1-6; D is possibly TRBD1 (5 bases). V gave up 0 bases and J gave up 5 bases, with 9 bases separating them. CDR3 length: 15 residues. CDR1 and CDR2 (germline): SGHRS, YFSETQ. In nucleotides, the CDR3 is TGCGCCAGCAGCTTGGCGCAGGGAGATAATTCACCCCTCCACTTT. It specifies CASSLAQGDNSPLHF.

This clonotype was detected ten times or more. The chain combines TRBV20-1 with TRBJ1-1, with 7 nucleotides matching TRBD1. The J segment lost 4 bases and the V segment lost 1 base, leaving 9 bases of the junction unmatched. Germline-derived CDR1 and CDR2 are DFQATT and SNEGSKA (reference sequence). The CDR3 contains 15 residues. The CDR3 is CSARAPQGHVTEAFF. The CDR3 DNA reads as TGCAGTGCTAGAGCCCCACAGGGGCATGTCACTGAAGCTTTCTTT.

The table lists this clonotype with a few counts. The CDR3 DNA sequence: TGTGCCAGCATTTCTGGGACCCGCACAGATACGCAGTATTTT. It yields the protein CASISGTRTDTQYF. The rearrangement uses TRBV6-2 or TRBV6-3 and TRBJ2-3; D tentatively fits TRBD1 or TRBD2 (5 bases each). The germline gives CDR1 MNHEY, CDR2 SVGEGT. The CDR3 is 14 residues long. Trimming removed 7 bases at V and 1 base at J, with 12 bases between.

This clonotype has ten or more counts. This chain links TRBV12-3 or TRBV12-4 with TRBJ2-1; TRBD2 aligns across 12 bases. J lost 0 bases, V lost 3 bases, and 12 bases had no gene match. The CDR3 consists of 20 residues. The CDR3 sequence is CASSFYRLAGAESSYNEQFF. The CDR3, as DNA: TGTGCCAGCAGTTTTTATAGACTAGCGGGGGCCGAAAGCTCCTACAATGAGCAGTTCTTC.

This clonotype was picked up a small number of times. J is TRBJ2-1 and V is TRBV6-1; 9 nucleotides line up with TRBD1. J gave up 6 bases and V 6 bases, and 9 bases lay outside the gene matches. Germline CDR1 MNHNS, CDR2 SASEGT. The CDR3 covers 15 residues. The CDR3 DNA follows: TGTGCCAGCAGCGAACCGGGACAGGGCATCAATGAGCAGTTCTTC. This codes for CASSEPGQGINEQFF.

This clonotype was picked up many times. The rearrangement uses TRBV20-1 and TRBJ1-1; the match to TRBD1 covers 7 bases. J gave up 4 bases and V 4 bases, and 9 bases lay outside the gene matches. The germline V gene has CDR1 DFQATT and CDR2 SNEGSKA (reference sequence). This CDR3 has 14 residues. This chain's CDR3 is CSATHPRGVTEAFF. CDR3 nucleotide sequence: TGCAGTGCTACCCACCCCAGGGGGGTCACTGAAGCTTTCTTT.

V is TRBV20-1 and J is TRBJ2-7; 7 bases align to TRBD2. The CDR3 is made up of 13 amino acids. V trimming: 6 bases; J trimming: 3 bases; junction bases outside the gene matches: 8. Germline V gene lookup returns CDR1 DFQATT and CDR2 SNEGSKA (reference sequence). CDR3 protein: CSAGPPSGYEQYF. The CDR3 DNA is TGCAGTGCCGGGCCGCCTAGCGGCTACGAGCAGTACTTC.

This clonotype was seen at least ten times. The chain uses TRBV12-3 or TRBV12-4 and TRBJ2-1, with 15 bases that match TRBD2. CDR3 size: 17 residues. V lost 6 bases, J lost 2 bases, and 5 bases stayed unmatched. The CDR3 sequence: CASSPGLAGGPYNEQFF. The CDR3 nucleotides read TGTGCCAGCAGCCCCGGACTAGCGGGAGGGCCCTACAATGAGCAGTTCTTC.

The chain combines TRBV12-3 or TRBV12-4 with TRBJ1-2; D not certain. The CDR3 is made up of 13 amino acids. Trimming removed 8 bases at V and 8 bases at J, with 18 bases between. CDR3 sequence reads: CASGKPTGHGYTF. The CDR3 DNA sequence: TGTGCCAGCGGTAAGCCGACGGGCCACGGCTACACCTTC.